A single sample is the source of the 9 T cell receptor beta chains below, sequenced in a study of cytomegalovirus exposure and HLA in healthy donors. PCR involved 60 Vbeta and 13 Jbeta primers. Only in-frame clones appear in the TCRdb table, and some are missing; sequencing was by immunoSEQ multiplex PCR. The sample has roughly 180,000 clones, approximately 82% seen once. The source material was PBMCs. The receptors were gathered from a male donor in good health and CMV-seronegative.

V is TRBV9 and J is TRBJ2-7; tentatively, D is TRBD1 (6 bases). This CDR3 has 14 amino acids. Trimming pared 0 bases from V and 4 bases from J, leaving 11 bases between. Germline values: CDR1 SGDLS, CDR2 YYNGEE. The CDR3 region has the DNA TGTGCCAGCAGCGTAGAGGGGGTTTCGTACGAGCAGTACTTC. It yields the protein CASSVEGVSYEQYF.

This clone was counted only a few times. V and J are TRBV27 and TRBJ1-2; TRBD1 might be the D (5 bases). The V and J ends lost 5 bases and 4 bases respectively, with 11 bases between them. Germline V gene lookup returns CDR1 MNHEY and CDR2 SMNVEV (reference sequence). This CDR3 has 13 amino acids. Written as DNA, the CDR3 is TGTGCCAGCAGTCCCCGACAGTCCTATGGCTACACCTTC. This encodes CASSPRQSYGYTF.

The chain joins TRBV19 to TRBJ1-3; D might be TRBD1 (6 bases). This CDR3 contains 14 residues. Trimming left V 7 bases short and J 0 bases short, with 10 bases between. Germline-derived CDR1 and CDR2 are LNHDA and SQIVND (reference sequence). The CDR3 sequence is CASNRQASGNTIYF. The CDR3, as DNA: TGTGCCAGTAACAGACAGGCCTCTGGAAACACCATATATTTT.

The rearrangement links TRBV5-1 to TRBJ2-3; D is possibly TRBD1 (6 bases). Trimming took off 4 bases at V and 4 bases at J, with 16 bases between the two ends. Germline V gives CDR1 SGHRS, CDR2 YFSETQ. The CDR3 contains 15 residues. DNA for the CDR3: TGCGCCAGCAGCCAGGAAACAGGGATGGCAGATACGCAGTATTTT. It translates to CASSQETGMADTQYF.

The gene calls are TRBV20-1 and TRBJ2-7; D perhaps matches TRBD1 (6 bases). The CDR3 spans 11 residues. CDR1 is DFQATT, CDR2 SNEGSKA, per germline (reference sequence). Trimming removed 5 bases from V and 6 bases from J, with 11 bases in between. In nucleotides, the CDR3 is TGCAGTGCTTCCCAAGGGGGCGAGCAGTACTTC. Translated: CSASQGGEQYF.

This clone turned up a few times. The genes are TRBV6-1 and TRBJ2-7; 7 bases fit TRBD1. The V and J ends lost 6 bases and 3 bases, in that order; junction bases with no gene match: 8. The CDR3 is 14 residues long. Germline V gene sequence: CDR1 MNHNS, CDR2 SASEGT. In nucleotides, the CDR3 is TGTGCCAGCAGAGACCGGGACAGCCTCTACGAGCAGTACTTC. Translation: CASRDRDSLYEQYF.

The chain joins TRBV28 to TRBJ2-7; 14 bases match TRBD2. Losses at the gene ends were 4 bases for V and 7 bases for J; bases not matched to a gene: 12. The CDR3 consists of 17 residues. Germline V gene sequence: CDR1 MDHEN, CDR2 SYDVKM. CDR3 region: CASSSQTGLAGVREQYF. The CDR3 DNA follows: TGTGCCAGCAGTTCTCAGACGGGACTAGCGGGAGTGCGGGAGCAGTACTTC.

The rearrangement uses TRBV18 and TRBJ2-1; 7 positions match TRBD1. CDR1 and CDR2 (germline): KGHSH, LQKENI. Unmatched junction bases numbered 3, after V lost 6 bases and J lost 7 bases. The CDR3 sequence is 12 residues long. CDR3 DNA sequence: TGTGCCAGCTCTGCAGGGGGTAATGAGCAGTTCTTC. Encoded protein: CASSAGGNEQFF.

In its sample, this clone was seen a few times. The chain recombines TRBV9 with TRBJ2-3, with D maybe TRBD1 (6 bases). The ends were cut back, 4 bases at V and 4 bases at J, with 16 bases in the middle. Germline V gene lookup returns CDR1 SGDLS and CDR2 YYNGEE. The CDR3 is made up of 15 amino acids. The CDR3 DNA reads as TGTGCCAGCAGCCCCCGGGTACAGGGAGCAGATACGCAGTATTTT. It encodes CASSPRVQGADTQYF.